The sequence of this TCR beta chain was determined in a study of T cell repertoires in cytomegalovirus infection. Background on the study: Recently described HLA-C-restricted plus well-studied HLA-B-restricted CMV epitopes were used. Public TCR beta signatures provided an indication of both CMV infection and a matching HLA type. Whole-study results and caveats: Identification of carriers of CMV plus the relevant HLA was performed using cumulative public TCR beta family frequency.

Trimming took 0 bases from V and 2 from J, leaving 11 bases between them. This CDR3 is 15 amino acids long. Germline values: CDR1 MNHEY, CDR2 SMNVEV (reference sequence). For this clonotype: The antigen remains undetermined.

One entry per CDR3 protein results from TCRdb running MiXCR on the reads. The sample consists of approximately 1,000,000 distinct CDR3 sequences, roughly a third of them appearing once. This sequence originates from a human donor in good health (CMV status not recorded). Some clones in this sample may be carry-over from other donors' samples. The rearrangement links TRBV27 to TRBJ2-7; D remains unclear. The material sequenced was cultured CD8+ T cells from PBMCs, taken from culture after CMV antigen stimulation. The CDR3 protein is CASSLSIADPYEQYF. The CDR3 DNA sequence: TGTGCCAGCAGTTTATCGATAGCTGACCCCTACGAGCAGTACTTC.